This T cell receptor (beta chain) comes out of a study of cytomegalovirus exposure and HLA in healthy donors. CDR3 length equals 14 residues. Germline V gives CDR1 SGDLS, CDR2 YYNGEE. Trimming left V 3 bases short and J 5 bases short, with 15 bases between. Sequenced by immunoSEQ multiplex PCR; TCRdb stores in-frame clones only, minus some. The repertoire holds 150,000 to 200,000 clones, with 70% to 90% as singletons. A single count supports this clone. The sequence came from a man aged 18 to 30 in good health and CMV-seronegative. Sequencing was performed on PBMCs. This chain links TRBV9 with TRBJ2-7; D is perhaps TRBD2 (6 bases). The CDR3 sequence: CASSAGTPGNEQYF. In DNA form, the CDR3 reads TGTGCCAGCAGCGCGGGGACTCCCGGCAACGAGCAGTACTTC.